This record looks at one TCR beta chain sequence and its context. Its antigen remains unidentified. No base quality values were provided; no much bigger clone lies one nucleotide off. This sample was included in a study of shared clonotypes between healthy human individuals (dated by TCRdb to about 2020). About the full investigation: A couple of women and three men aged 18 to 49 years were included in the cohort. For each donor, three plates each were used for CD4 naive and CD4 memory, two plates were used for CD8 naive, and one plate was used for CD8 memory. To estimate repertoire size and how much clonotypes are shared between individuals, the study performed deep sequencing of blood TCR repertoires from 4 to 6 healthy adults. Different laboratories and diverse techniques were used to prepare libraries and sequence TCR repertoires, to increase sequencing depth and limit assay-specific biases. Per donor, leukapheresis produced somewhere between about 0.8 and 9 billion PBMCs.

The junction shows trimming of 6 bases on V and 7 bases on J, and the gene matches do not reach 4 bases of it. Including cysteine and phenylalanine, the CDR3 has 12 amino acids. The sequence is cut down to CDR3 DNA, 36 bases in frame from base 1. CDR1 and CDR2, per the germline V gene, are MDHEN and SYDVKM. What the authors observed across the whole study: Rarefaction of sorted-subset datasets indicated incomplete sequencing despite the large sequencing depth. Sampling was restricted to blood, and TCR repertoires in tissue are likely to differ from TCR repertoires in blood. Naive subsets generally had larger estimated clonotype richness than memory subsets did. The genetic and exposure-history diversity represented was limited by the small number of donors. Across several donors, approximately 5% of naive CD4, roughly 3.5% of naive CD8, roughly 2.3% of memory CD4, and about 0.44% of memory CD8 clonotypes were shared. Based on pairwise subsampling, the degree of clonotype sharing among donors was expected to be affected by sequencing depth. Clonotypes shared by all four sorted-subset donors showed higher generation probabilities than non-shared clonotypes.

Healthy HIV-negative adults with no recently reported acute infections or vaccinations were included as donors. Every donor was a Caucasian adult residing in Nashville, Tennessee, USA. CD4+ T cells were enriched by magnetic negative selection, after which naive cells were positively selected on CD45RA and the negative fraction was taken as the memory subset. Blood was collected by leukapheresis, and PBMCs were isolated by Ficoll-Histopaque density gradient centrifugation and then cryopreserved in liquid nitrogen vapor phase. Analytical flow cytometry was used to check the purity and quantity of every magnetically sorted T cell population. From each sorted fraction, genomic DNA was isolated and quantified by UV absorbance on a Nanodrop 2000c. Using the deep immunoSEQ assay, TCR CDR3 regions were amplified from genomic DNA by multiplex PCR. Genomic DNA extracted from each cell subset was distributed evenly over all wells of several immunoSEQ 96-well plates, and each plate served as one replicate. Each replicate PCR for sorted subsets received about 180 ng genomic DNA, equal to roughly 30,000 T cell genomes. Purified libraries were measured with a Qubit 3.0 fluorometer, size-checked on a Bioanalyzer 2100, and measured again with the KAPA Library Quantification kit. A separate single-read 150-cycle Illumina NextSeq 550 flow cell was used to sequence each immunoSEQ 96-well plate. The paper's processing steps were these. Because the immunoSEQ output included only junctional sequences and no quality scores, the filtering could not be the same as the filtering used for full-length reads. To assign V/J genes and CDR3, sequences were annotated against IMGT germline references using PyIR, a Python wrapper for IgBLAST v1.9. Reads with weak V/J assignments (E-value above 1e-6), missing CDR3, stop codons, out-of-frame junctions, or ambiguous translated residues were removed. V3J clonotypes were defined as sequences sharing an identical inferred V gene, J gene, and CDR3 amino acid sequence. Percentage overlap between repertoires was calculated by dividing the number of shared unique clonotypes by the size of the smaller repertoire. Three approaches were used to assess repertoire richness: RTK rarefaction, the Chao1 estimator, and Recon v2.1 estimates of unobserved clonotypes. For all TCRbeta clonotypes obtained by the gDNA method from a few donors, generation probabilities were computed with OLGA. What TCRdb holds here is the immuneACCESS table cut down to in-frame rearrangements. Part of the clones is not present; checked against another copy, under half of the missing clones reflect an unresolved V gene, and the others are unexplained. The DNA was the basis for D and trimming; V, J and clone size are from that table. The sample data list about 600,000 clones, and roughly 97% of these were observed just once. The ten top clones hold 0.057% of the sample.

The sequenced material came from naive CD4+ T cells sorted from blood. In the paper's terms, the cell subset or site label means: CD45RA+ positively selected. This clonotype was obtained from a woman between 25 and 40 years old in good health. The chain couples TRBV28 to TRBJ1-2; TRBD1 fits 8 bases in the junction. The DNA reads as follows: TGTGCCAGCAGGGGGGGACAGGCTGGCTACACCTTC. Its translation is CASRGGQAGYTF.